This TCR beta chain appears in the sequencing data of a study of blood T cell repertoires in COVID-19. Background on the study: Collection of acute and convalescent COVID-19 samples took place in the United States, Italy and Spain.

V shed 5 bases and J 6 bases; nucleotides not matched to a gene: 6. The germline CDR1 and CDR2 sequences are MNHEY and SMNVEV (reference sequence). This CDR3 is 13 amino acids long. Per the original data handling: Amplification of reference gene primers was used by the study to estimate nucleated cell counts. Method: immunoSEQ multiplex PCR; TCRdb's copy keeps in-frame clones and lacks some. For V, J and clone size, that table is used; D and trimming come from the DNA. The data contain approximately 140,000 clones, less than 85% of them singletons. The source is a human donor in a cohort sampled during active COVID-19. The source material was peripheral blood. The gene calls are TRBV27 and TRBJ2-7; 8 bases are a match to TRBD1. The CDR3 sequence is CASSPNTGGEQYF. The CDR3 DNA reads as TGTGCCAGCAGTCCAAACACAGGGGGCGAGCAGTACTTC.